This T cell receptor beta chain was identified in a study of cytomegalovirus exposure and HLA in healthy donors. Study outcomes and limitations: A later analysis, which compared TCR beta chains of equal frequency, found the HLA-associated ones more clonally expanded. CMV serostatus stood as the only immune exposure information on hand. For most subjects, TCR beta sequences were reported to predict HLA-A and HLA-B alleles with accuracy.

Primers: 60 Vbeta forward and 13 Jbeta reverse. Using immunoSEQ multiplex PCR, the repertoire was profiled, and TCRdb retains in-frame clones only, with some absent. Of 160,000 or so clones listed, roughly 79% were seen once; the top ten hold over 0.95%. This clone came up a few times. Its antigen is undetermined. This sequence originates from a woman aged 40 to 50 in good health and CMV-seronegative. Sequencing input: PBMCs.

The CDR3 sequence is CASSQDRGGDREQYF. The CDR3 nucleotides read TGCGCCAGCAGCCAAGATAGGGGGGGGGATCGGGAGCAGTACTTC. The V and J genes are TRBV4-1 and TRBJ2-7, with a tentative D call TRBD2 (7 bases). V was trimmed by 0 bases and J by 7 bases, leaving 16 bases between them. Germline V CDR1 and CDR2: MGHRA, YSYEKL. The CDR3 has 15 residues.